This T cell receptor beta chain was recovered during a study of early T cells in non-severe SARS-CoV-2 infection. Study-level background: Chains from this unsorted whole-blood bulk RNA could not be paired. Points from the study as a whole: Reliance on VDJdb matching favored anti-spike CD8 responses; private and CD4 specificities were missed.

This CDR3 comprises 13 residues. V was cut by 1 base and J by 10 bases, with 10 bases left in between. Germline V gene lookup returns CDR1 SGHVS and CDR2 FNYEAQ. This clonotype showed up many times. The antigen is not known. TCRdb re-derived calls from the 5' RACE reads in MiXCR, one entry per CDR3 protein. The repertoire holds about 45,000 distinct CDR3 sequences, with around 10% as singletons. The V gene is TRBV7-6, the J gene TRBJ1-4; D remains unclear. The sequence derives from an adult who was a healthcare worker with PCR-confirmed SARS-CoV-2 infection or an uninfected control (not recorded which). Sequenced sample: whole blood. The CDR3 coding sequence is TGTGCCAGCAGCTTAGGGCAGGTCGGAAAACTGTTTTTT. This sequence encodes CASSLGQVGKLFF.